This T cell receptor beta chain was identified during a study of blood T cell repertoires in COVID-19. Assay used: immunoSEQ multiplex PCR; TCRdb lists only in-frame clones, some missing. Found here are some 350,000 clones, around 91% of them singletons; the top ten hold roughly 0.99%. This CDR3 has 14 residues. The germline CDR1 and CDR2 sequences are SEHNR and FQNEAQ (reference sequence). The germline V and J ends were trimmed by 1 base and 8 bases, with 14 bases remaining between them. The chain employs TRBV7-9 and TRBJ1-2; D not resolved. The specimen was PBMCs or T cells enriched from blood (not recorded which). The TCR sequence derives from a man between 18 and 35 years old who had recovered from COVID-19. CDR3 sequence: CASSLGQTPRGYTF. The CDR3 DNA follows: TGTGCCAGCAGCTTAGGACAAACCCCTCGAGGCTACACCTTC.